These T cell receptor beta chains were read from a single sample in a study of T-cell reconstitution after alpha-beta-depleted transplantation in children. TCRdb itself ran the PCR reads through MiXCR, one entry per CDR3 protein. The top ten clones hold around 15% of a sample with about 500,000 distinct CDR3 sequences, around 10% of them seen once. Sequencing was performed on PBMCs, mostly from graft donor cells, taken 180 days after TCRalphabeta/CD19-depleted stem cell transplant. The receptors here all came from a female patient aged 2 to 10 who had a stem cell transplant for aplastic anemia, so the T cells may come from the graft donor. The CDR3 runs from the conserved cysteine through the conserved F or W.

cdr3_aa	v_call	j_call
CASEGRSYGYTF	TRBV6-2/TRBV6-3	TRBJ1-2
CSAADRDTSPLHF	TRBV20-1	TRBJ1-6
CATMGRESSYEQYF	TRBV6-5	TRBJ2-7
CASSQGPLGSYGYTF	TRBV14	TRBJ1-2
CSARQGLGNTIYF	TRBV20-1	TRBJ1-3
CSVLGTGLGEQYF	TRBV29-1	TRBJ2-7
CASSLRGADEQFF	TRBV12-3/TRBV12-4	TRBJ2-1
CASRRGMTAGSNQPQHF	TRBV21-1	TRBJ1-5
CSARDKTIKAIQYF	TRBV20-1	TRBJ2-4
CASSQDLGEPQHF	TRBV4-3	TRBJ1-5
CASSRGLGLYNEQFF	TRBV6-1	TRBJ2-1
CSVRWTDTQYF	TRBV29-1	TRBJ2-3
CASRIGRYFNEQFF	TRBV28	TRBJ2-1
CASSLVFPEQYF	TRBV11-2	TRBJ2-7
CASSLDGRDF	TRBV7-2	TRBJ2-5
CASSYGLAGAADTQYF	TRBV7-9	TRBJ2-3
CASSLAKSLAGVYNEQFF	TRBV7-2	TRBJ2-1
CSAPPRGSGSYNEQFF	TRBV20-1	TRBJ2-1
CASSRRDNEQFF	TRBV7-6	TRBJ2-1
CATSPSGSSSYEQYF	TRBV15	TRBJ2-7